Presented here are 11 T cell receptor beta chains from one specimen sequenced in a study of T cells in Graves' hyperthyroidism and ophthalmopathy. From RNA transcripts, TCR beta CDR3 regions were amplified. In the first-round RT-PCR of the TCR CDR3, the HTBI primer set was used. TCRdb processed the multiplex PCR reads anew with MiXCR; each CDR3 protein has one entry. The data show approximately 600,000 distinct CDR3 sequences, roughly 20% seen once. Material: blood. These TCRs come from a young man with Graves' ophthalmopathy.

The J gene is TRBJ2-2, the V gene TRBV6-4; D is uncertain. Germline CDR1 MRHNA, CDR2 SNTAGT. The CDR3 is 16 amino acids. Trimming stripped 0 bases from V and 0 bases from J, with 8 bases between. CDR3 region: CASSDSPYANTGELFF. CDR3 DNA: TGTGCCAGCAGTGACTCGCCTTACGCGAACACCGGGGAGCTGTTTTTT.

This clonotype was seen more than once but under ten times. V usage is TRBV20-1 and J usage is TRBJ2-5, with no clear D. CDR3 length: 12 residues. In germline, CDR1 is DFQATT, CDR2 SNEGSKA (reference sequence). Trimming left V 5 bases short and J 5 bases short, with 12 bases between. DNA of the CDR3: TGCAGTGCTGTCCATGATGTGGAGACCCAGTACTTC. Its translation is CSAVHDVETQYF.

The chain employs TRBV6-2 or TRBV6-3 and TRBJ2-5, with 11 bases lining up with TRBD2. The CDR3 length is 16 residues. CDR1 and CDR2 from the germline V gene are MNHEY and SVGEGT. V dropped 3 bases and J dropped 2; count of bases not matched to a gene: 5. The CDR3 sequence: CASSYSGTSGQETQYF. The CDR3 region has the DNA TGTGCCAGCAGTTATTCCGGGACTAGCGGACAAGAGACCCAGTACTTC.

To note about this clonotype: The junction differs from germline at one of its ends, possibly a read error. The J gene is TRBJ2-1, the V gene TRBV28; TRBD1 agrees at 9 bases. CDR3 length: 14 residues. CDR1 is MDHEN, CDR2 SYDVKM, per germline. In DNA form, the CDR3 reads TGTGCCAACAGTTTATTGGACAGGGGCGATGAGCAGTTCTTC. Translation: CANSLLDRGDEQFF.

The chain is built from TRBV5-1 and TRBJ1-1; 8 nucleotides align to TRBD1. There are 15 residues in the CDR3. The germline V gene has CDR1 SGHRS and CDR2 YFSETQ. The V gene end was trimmed by 7 bases and the J gene end by 7 bases; junction bases not matched to a gene: 15. The CDR3, as DNA: TGCGCCAGCCGAAGGACAGGGCGGGAGGGCATTGAAGCTTTCTTT. Translating it yields CASRRTGREGIEAFF. The variable domain in full, with the rest retrieved from reference TRBV5-1 and TRBJ1-1, is KAGVTQTPRYLIKTRGQQVTLSCSPISGHRSVSWYQQTPGQGLQFLFEYFSETQRNKGNFPGRFSGRQFSNSRSEMNVSTLELGDSALYLCASRRTGREGIEAFFGQGTRLTVV.

This clonotype was seen ten or more times. This chain joins TRBV11-2 and TRBJ1-1; D remains unclear. Trimming shortened V by 1 base and J by 1 base, and 10 bases separated the two germline ends. Germline V gene data show CDR1 as SGHAT and CDR2 as FQNNGV. The CDR3 has 15 amino acids. DNA of the CDR3: TGTGCCAGCAGCTTAGTCACGGGGTCGAACACTGAAGCTTTCTTT. Protein sequence: CASSLVTGSNTEAFF.

This chain joins TRBV6-2 or TRBV6-3 and TRBJ2-7; 7 nucleotides match TRBD1. The germline V gene has CDR1 MNHEY and CDR2 SVGEGT. V trimming: 3 bases; J trimming: 2 bases; junction bases outside the gene matches: 7. This CDR3 has 15 amino acids. CDR3 in DNA: TGTGCCAGCAGTTATGGACAGGTCCGGACCTACGAGCAGTACTTC. Amino acids: CASSYGQVRTYEQYF.

This clonotype occurred a few times. This rearrangement joins TRBV20-1 to TRBJ2-7; TRBD2 aligns across 8 bases. The CDR3 extends over 14 amino acids. Germline V lookup: CDR1 DFQATT, CDR2 SNEGSKA (reference sequence). The V gene end was trimmed by 1 base and the J gene end by 2 bases; junction bases not matched to a gene: 4. The CDR3 is CSARAPGGTYEQYF. CDR3 DNA: TGCAGTGCTAGAGCCCCGGGAGGGACCTACGAGCAGTACTTC.

This clonotype was observed a few times. The chain has TRBV6-5 and TRBJ2-3; TRBD1 agrees at 10 bases. Germline CDR1 MNHEY, CDR2 SVGAGI. Trimming cost V 3 bases and J 2 bases; bases outside gene matches: 8. The CDR3 consists of 17 residues. CDR3 residues: CASSYPRQGAPTDTQYF. CDR3 DNA: TGTGCCAGCAGTTATCCTAGACAGGGGGCCCCCACAGATACGCAGTATTTT.

This clonotype was picked up many times. The V and J genes are TRBV5-1 and TRBJ2-2, with 7 bases lining up with TRBD1. V gave up 1 base and J gave up 1 base; unmatched junction bases: 1. CDR1 is SGHRS and CDR2 is YFSETQ in the germline V gene. The CDR3 covers 15 residues. This chain's CDR3 is CASSLPGGNTGELFF. The CDR3 bases are TGCGCCAGCAGCTTGCCAGGGGGGAACACCGGGGAGCTGTTTTTT.

CDR3 nucleotide sequence: TGCAGCGTTGTTTCGGCGGGAGGCACAGATACGCAGTATTTT. Its translation: CSVVSAGGTDTQYF. V is TRBV29-1 and J is TRBJ2-3; 7 nucleotides agree with TRBD2. Trimming at V came to 4 bases and at J to 1 base, leaving 5 bases not matched to a gene. The CDR3 spans 14 residues. Germline assignment: CDR1 SQVTM and CDR2 ANQGSEA.